The table lists the clone carrying this T cell receptor beta chain with a count of one. This sample was taken from a study of T cell changes during pregnancy in multiple sclerosis. This CDR3 is built from 14 residues. The V gene's germline CDR1 is MNHNS and CDR2 SASEGT. V lost 5 bases and J lost 5; bases outside the gene matches: 8. Sequenced by immunoSEQ multiplex PCR; TCRdb stores in-frame clones only, minus some. The sample lists approximately 50,000 clones; around nine tenths were seen once. This rearrangement joins TRBV6-1 to TRBJ1-2, with TRBD1 matching over 7 bases. This sequence originates from a female donor in good health, enrolled as a control in a pregnancy study. Sequenced material: CD4+ T cells from peripheral blood mononuclear cells, taken after pregnancy. CDR3 protein: CASSQGVIKYGYTF. In DNA, the CDR3 is TGTGCCAGCAGTCAGGGGGTTATCAAGTATGGCTACACCTTC.